This T cell receptor beta chain was documented in a study of T cells in Graves' hyperthyroidism and ophthalmopathy. Points from the study as a whole: Most clonotypes that expanded in the thyroid above 0.001 also showed up in blood. Stable hyperthyroidism was separated from ophthalmopathy by a model based on 13 V-J features.

In its sample, this clonotype was seen many times. As yet, its antigen is unknown. Using RNA transcripts as the source, TCR beta CDR3 regions were amplified. The TCR CDR3 was amplified in a first-round RT-PCR using the HTBI primer set. TCRdb analysed the multiplex PCR reads with MiXCR anew, one entry per CDR3 protein. The table includes approximately 640,000 distinct CDR3 sequences, approximately 42% detected once. Patients showing uncontrolled infection, other autoimmune disease, pregnancy or lactation were ineligible. Diagnostic decisions used clinical symptoms, serum thyroxine and TRAb, thyroid ultrasound and orbital computed tomography. CDR1 is SEHNR, CDR2 FQNEAQ, per germline (reference sequence). After removal of 5 bases from V and 4 bases from J, the junction contained 3 bases not matched to a gene. The CDR3 is made up of 14 amino acids.

The origin of this receptor is an adult man with Graves' disease, either hyperthyroidism or ophthalmopathy (not recorded which). The chain uses TRBV7-9 and TRBJ1-5; TRBD1 matches 9 bases. The sample was peripheral blood or thyroid tissue (not recorded which). Here the CDR3 reads CASSRQGDNQPQHF. Written as DNA, the CDR3 is TGTGCCAGCAGCCGACAGGGGGATAATCAGCCCCAGCATTTT.